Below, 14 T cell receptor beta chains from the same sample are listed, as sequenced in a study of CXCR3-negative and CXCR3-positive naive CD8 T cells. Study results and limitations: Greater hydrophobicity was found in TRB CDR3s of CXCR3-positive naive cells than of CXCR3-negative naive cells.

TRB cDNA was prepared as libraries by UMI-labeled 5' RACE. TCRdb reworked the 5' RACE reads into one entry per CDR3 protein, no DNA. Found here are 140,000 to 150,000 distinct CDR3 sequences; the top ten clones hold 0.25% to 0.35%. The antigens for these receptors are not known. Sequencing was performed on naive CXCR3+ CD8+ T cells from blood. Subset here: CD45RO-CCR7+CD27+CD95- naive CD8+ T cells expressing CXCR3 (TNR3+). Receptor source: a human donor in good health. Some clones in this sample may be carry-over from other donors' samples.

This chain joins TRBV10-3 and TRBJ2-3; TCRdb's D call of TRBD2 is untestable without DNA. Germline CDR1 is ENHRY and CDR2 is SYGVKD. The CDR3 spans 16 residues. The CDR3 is CAISDLAGMVPDTQYF.

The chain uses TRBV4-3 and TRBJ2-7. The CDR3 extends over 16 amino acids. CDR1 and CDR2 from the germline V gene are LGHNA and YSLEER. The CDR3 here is CASSQDRARTPYEQYF.

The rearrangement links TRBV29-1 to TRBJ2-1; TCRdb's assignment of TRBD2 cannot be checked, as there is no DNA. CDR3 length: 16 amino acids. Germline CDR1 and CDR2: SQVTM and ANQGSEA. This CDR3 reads CSVGTSGGVVGNEQFF.

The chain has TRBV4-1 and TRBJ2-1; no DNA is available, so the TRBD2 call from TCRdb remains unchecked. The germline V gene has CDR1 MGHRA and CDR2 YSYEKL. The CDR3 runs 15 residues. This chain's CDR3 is CASSQPTSGANEQFF.

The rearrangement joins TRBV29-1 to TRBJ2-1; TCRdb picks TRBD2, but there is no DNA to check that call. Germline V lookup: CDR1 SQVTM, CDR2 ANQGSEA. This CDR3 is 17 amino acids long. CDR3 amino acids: CSVEGSLAGDSYNEQFF.

The CDR3 reads CSVDGQGLAEAFF. The chain employs TRBV29-1 and TRBJ1-1; without DNA, the TCRdb call of TRBD1 cannot be checked. The CDR3 loop spans 13 amino acids. Germline loops: CDR1 SQVTM, CDR2 ANQGSEA.

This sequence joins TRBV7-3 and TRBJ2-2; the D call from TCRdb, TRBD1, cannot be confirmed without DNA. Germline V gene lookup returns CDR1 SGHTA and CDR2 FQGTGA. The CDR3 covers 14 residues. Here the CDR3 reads CASSSIGGTGELFF.

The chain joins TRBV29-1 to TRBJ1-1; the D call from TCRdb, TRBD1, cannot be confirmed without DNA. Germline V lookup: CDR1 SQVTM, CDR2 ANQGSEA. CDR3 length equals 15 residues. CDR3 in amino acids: CSVEWDGASFGEAFF. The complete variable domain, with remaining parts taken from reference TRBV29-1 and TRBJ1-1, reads SAVISQKPSRDICQRGTSLTIQCQVDSQVTMMFWYRQQPGQSLTLIATANQGSEATYESGFVIDKFPISRPNLTFSTLTVSNMSPEDSSIYLCSVEWDGASFGEAFFGQGTRLTVV.

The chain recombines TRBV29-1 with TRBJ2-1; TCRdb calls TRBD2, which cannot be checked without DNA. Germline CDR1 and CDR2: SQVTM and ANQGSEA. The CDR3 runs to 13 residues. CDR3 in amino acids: CSGKTSVYNEQFF.

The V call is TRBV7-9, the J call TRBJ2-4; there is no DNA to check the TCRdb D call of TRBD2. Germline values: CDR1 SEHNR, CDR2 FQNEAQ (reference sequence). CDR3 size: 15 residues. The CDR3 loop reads CASSSPDGPLDIQYF.

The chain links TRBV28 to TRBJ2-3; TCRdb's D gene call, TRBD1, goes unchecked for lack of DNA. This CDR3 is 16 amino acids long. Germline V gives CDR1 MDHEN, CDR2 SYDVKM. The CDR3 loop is CASSLSRDRGQDTQYF.

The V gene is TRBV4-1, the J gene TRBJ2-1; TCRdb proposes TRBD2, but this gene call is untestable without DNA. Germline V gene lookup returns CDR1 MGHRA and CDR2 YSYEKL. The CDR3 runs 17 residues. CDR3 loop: CASSQDQASGVYNEQFF.

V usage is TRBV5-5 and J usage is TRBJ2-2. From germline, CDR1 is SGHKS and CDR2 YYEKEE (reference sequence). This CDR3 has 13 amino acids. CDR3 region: CASSGTSTGELFF.

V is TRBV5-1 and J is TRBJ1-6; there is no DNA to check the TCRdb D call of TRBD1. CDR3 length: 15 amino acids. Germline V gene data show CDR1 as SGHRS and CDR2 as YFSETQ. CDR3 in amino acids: CASGGLDPHNSPLHF.